One sample yielded the 14 T cell receptor beta chains listed below, sequenced in a study of cytotoxic CD8 clonotypes in ibrutinib-treated CLL. Libraries were prepared by immunoSEQ multiplex PCR; TCRdb keeps only in-frame clonotypes and omits some of them. The data contain approximately 45,000 clones, about 65% of them singletons. This specimen was PBMCs, taken after 24 months of ibrutinib treatment. Source of these receptors: a human donor with chronic lymphocytic leukemia.

The J gene is TRBJ2-2, the V gene TRBV5-1; no clear D gene. CDR1 SGHRS and CDR2 YFSETQ come from the germline V gene. This CDR3 contains 13 residues. V was clipped by 4 bases and J by 1 base, with 5 bases between them. This CDR3 is CASSPQNTGELFF. For the CDR3, the DNA is TGCGCCAGCAGCCCACAGAACACCGGGGAGCTGTTTTTT. Supplemented by reference TRBV5-1 and TRBJ2-2, the full variable domain reads KAGVTQTPRYLIKTRGQQVTLSCSPISGHRSVSWYQQTPGQGLQFLFEYFSETQRNKGNFPGRFSGRQFSNSRSEMNVSTLELGDSALYLCASSPQNTGELFFGEGSRLTVL.

CDR3 residues: CASSQVIAGTYEQYF. Here the CDR3 DNA reads TGCGCCAGCAGCCAAGTGATCGCGGGAACCTACGAGCAGTACTTC. V and J are TRBV4-1 and TRBJ2-7, with a weak D call TRBD2 (6 bases). The V and J ends lost 1 base and 2 bases respectively, with 12 bases between them. CDR1 is MGHRA, CDR2 YSYEKL, per germline. This CDR3 is built from 15 residues.

This chain uses TRBV7-3 with TRBJ2-3; TRBD1 might be the D (5 bases). Trimming took off 6 bases at V and 4 bases at J, with 8 bases between the two ends. The CDR3 spans 12 residues. Germline V gene sequence: CDR1 SGHTA, CDR2 FQGTGA. In DNA form, the CDR3 reads TGTGCCAGCAGTTCAGGGTCAGATACGCAGTATTTT. Its protein product is CASSSGSDTQYF. Full variable domain (missing parts from reference TRBV7-3 and TRBJ2-3): GAGVSQTPSNKVTEKGKYVELRCDPISGHTALYWYRQSLGQGPEFLIYFQGTGAADDSGLPNDRFFAVRPEGSVSTLKIQRTERGDSAVYLCASSSGSDTQYFGPGTRLTVL.

V usage is TRBV13 and J usage is TRBJ2-1; D gene uncertain. CDR1 is PRHDT and CDR2 is FYEKMQ in the germline V gene (reference sequence). CDR3 length equals 13 residues. Between the trimmed V and J ends, which lost 7 bases and 5 bases, there was a span of 12 bases. Here the CDR3 reads CASTRAGDNEQFF. In DNA, the CDR3 is TGTGCCAGCACCCGAGCTGGAGACAATGAGCAGTTCTTC.

This chain joins TRBV7-9 and TRBJ2-1; no firm D call. The CDR3 loop spans 16 amino acids. V was shortened by 1 base and J by 8 bases, with 18 bases between the two germline ends. Germline V gene sequence: CDR1 SEHNR, CDR2 FQNEAQ (reference sequence). Written as DNA, the CDR3 is TGTGCCAGCAGCTTAGGGGTTGTCCTTTTACGCGATGAGCAGTTCTTC. Translated: CASSLGVVLLRDEQFF.

This rearrangement joins TRBV29-1 to TRBJ1-1; unclear D gene. CDR3 size: 15 residues. Trimming shortened V by 2 bases and J by 0 bases, and 13 bases separated the two germline ends. Germline V gene sequence: CDR1 SQVTM, CDR2 ANQGSEA. The CDR3 reads CSVEKSTTMNTEAFF. CDR3 nucleotide sequence: TGCAGCGTTGAAAAGTCCACTACTATGAACACTGAAGCTTTCTTT.

This clone was seen at least ten times. At the DNA level, this CDR3 is encoded by other sequences in the same sample as well. This chain connects TRBV9 to TRBJ1-6, with 9 bases that match TRBD1. Germline V lookup: CDR1 SGDLS, CDR2 YYNGEE. The CDR3 is 15 amino acids. The trim removed 4 bases at V and 7 bases at J, leaving 6 bases unmatched. The chain's CDR3 is CASSPRTGENSPLHF. CDR3 DNA: TGTGCCAGCAGCCCCCGGACAGGGGAAAATTCACCCCTCCACTTT.

The genes are TRBV12-5 and TRBJ2-3; D is undetermined. Germline V gene data show CDR1 as LGHNT and CDR2 as FRNRAP. Trimming took 1 base from V and 9 from J, leaving 8 bases between them. CDR3 size: 12 residues. The CDR3 coding sequence is TGTGCTAGTGGTTTGGCCTTTGGGACGCAGTATTTT. It translates to CASGLAFGTQYF. Complete variable domain (other parts from reference TRBV12-5 and TRBJ2-3): DARVTQTPRHKVTEMGQEVTMRCQPILGHNTVFWYRQTMMQGLELLAYFRNRAPLDDSGMPKDRFSAEMPDATLATLKIQPSEPRDSAVYFCASGLAFGTQYFGPGTRLTVL.

The chain carries TRBV2 and TRBJ2-2; 10 bases align to TRBD1. Germline V gene lookup returns CDR1 SNHLY and CDR2 FYNNEI. The V segment lost 3 bases and the J segment 4 bases; nucleotides outside the gene matches: 8. This CDR3 is built from 17 residues. CDR3 region: CASSETDRGRVTGELFF. In nucleotides, the CDR3 is TGTGCCAGCAGTGAGACCGACAGGGGGCGAGTCACCGGGGAGCTGTTTTTT.

The chain joins TRBV19 to TRBJ1-2; TRBD1 matches at 8 bases. CDR3 length: 13 residues. Per germline, CDR1 LNHDA and CDR2 SQIVND (reference sequence). J was trimmed by 6 bases and V by 9 bases; bases with no gene match: 9. The CDR3 DNA reads TGTGCCAGCAAGGACAGGGTCGAGGATGGCTACACCTTC. Translating gives CASKDRVEDGYTF.

V usage is TRBV5-5 and J usage is TRBJ1-3, with a weak D call TRBD1 (5 bases). This CDR3 is built from 15 residues. The germline CDR1 and CDR2 sequences are SGHKS and YYEKEE (reference sequence). Trimming pared 0 bases from V and 0 bases from J, leaving 7 bases between. The CDR3: CASSLAGFSGNTIYF. CDR3 nucleotides: TGTGCCAGCAGCTTGGCAGGGTTCTCTGGAAACACCATATATTTT. The whole variable domain, remainder taken from reference TRBV5-5 and TRBJ1-3, is DAGVTQSPTHLIKTRGQQVTLRCSPISGHKSVSWYQQVLGQGPQFIFQYYEKEERGRGNFPDRFSARQFPNYSSELNVNALLLGDSALYLCASSLAGFSGNTIYFGEGSWLTVV.

The rearrangement links TRBV27 to TRBJ1-2; D is uncertain. Germline CDR1 reads MNHEY; CDR2 reads SMNVEV (reference sequence). The CDR3 is 15 residues long. Deletions cut 3 bases from V and 1 base from J, with 12 bases between. This CDR3 reads CASSLGPSLNYGYTF. The CDR3 DNA sequence: TGTGCCAGCAGTTTGGGCCCTAGCCTTAACTATGGCTACACCTTC.

The V and J genes are TRBV5-1 and TRBJ1-2; D possibly corresponds to TRBD1 (5 bases). Deletions cut 4 bases from V and 3 bases from J, with 28 bases between. The germline gives CDR1 SGHRS, CDR2 YFSETQ. The CDR3 loop spans 19 amino acids. In DNA, the CDR3 is TGCGCCAGCAGCATCACTCCGGGCCCCCTAACAGGTCTACACTATGGCTACACCTTC. Translating it yields CASSITPGPLTGLHYGYTF.

This clone occurred many times. The chain is built from TRBV7-3 and TRBJ1-2; D is unclear. The CDR3 loop spans 12 amino acids. Germline V gene lookup returns CDR1 SGHTA and CDR2 FQGTGA. Deletions cut 2 bases from V and 8 bases from J, with 9 bases between. The CDR3 bases are TGTGCCAGCAGCTTATCCGGGTTCGGCTACACCTTC. Translating it yields CASSLSGFGYTF.